This record looks at one TCR beta chain sequence and its context. In its sample, this clone was seen once. No antigen is known for it. Per-base qualities were not stored, and no clone one base away is much larger. These data come from a study of Siglec-9 on CD8 T cells in melanoma (dated by TCRdb to the late 2010s). In the study overall: The study examined the expression of Siglec-9 on CD8+ T cells and how Siglec-9 regulates T cells within the melanoma tumor microenvironment. Overall study outcomes, separate from this receptor: According to the report, an effector memory CD8+ T-cell subset that seemed to build up inside melanoma tumors was both marked and regulated by Siglec-9.

Libraries were constructed by the immunoSEQ multiplex PCR assay. TCRdb stores this immuneACCESS table with in-frame sequences only. Part of the clones is absent; in the studies checked, under half of the shortfall reflects unresolved V genes, and no reason is known for the rest. For this sample the table gives roughly 30,000 clones, of which 75% to 90% were detected only once. The ten largest clonotypes hold 5.8% of the sample. From its cysteine to its phenylalanine, the CDR3 spans 13 amino acids. Only the CDR3 portion is preserved as DNA: 39 bases, with reading frame beginning at the first base. CDR1 MNHEY and CDR2 SMNVEV were looked up in the germline V gene (reference sequence). V drops 0 bases and J drops 2 bases, leaving 4 bases in between.

The sequence came from a human donor in good health. The sequencing sample was made of Siglec-9- CD8+ T cells sorted from blood. The cell subset or site label corresponds to: CD8 T cells lacking Siglec-9. The V and J genes are TRBV27 and TRBJ2-5, with an unclear D gene assignment. The DNA sequence is as follows: TGTGCCAGCAGTTTATCATGGCAAGAGACCCAGTACTTC. This gives the protein CASSLSWQETQYF.